The sequence of this T cell receptor beta chain was determined in a study of blood T cell repertoires in COVID-19 (dated by TCRdb to 2018 to 2020). Regarding the research as a whole: Samples covering the acute and convalescent phases of COVID-19 were provided by collaborators in the United States, Italy and Spain. The material from the prospective study consisted of cDNA or gDNA derived from T cells, B-cell-depleted T cells, or PBMCs. Subjects who had been exposed to COVID-19, were actively infected with it, or had recovered from it provided the deeply sampled blood TCRbeta repertoires that made up the dataset. The repertoires were released in a freely available public database intended as a resource for research on the immune response to SARS-CoV-2. The samples were drawn from the first 160 participants of the ongoing ImmuneRACE study and from 1,200 or so subjects provided by 6 global collaborators. A de-identified subject ID, COVID-19 status, age in years and sex were almost always included in the sample metadata. Where available, HLA class I and class II types were obtained from metadata supplied by the sample provider rather than from assay-based typing.

Overall study results and their limits: How much clinical and demographic metadata was included differed by source and by participant, and the metadata was provided uncurated.

This clone has just a few counts. What this receptor recognizes is not known. The input lacks base qualities; no much larger clone sits a single base away. TCRbeta CDR3 regions were amplified from genomic DNA by means of the immunoSEQ Assay, a bias-controlled multiplex PCR. As for how the authors treated the data: The number of nucleated cells in each sample was estimated from the amplification of reference gene primers within the assay. Sequence reads were collapsed and filtered to measure the absolute abundance of every unique TCRbeta CDR3 rearrangement. Productive Simpson clonality was computed per sample as the square root of Simpson's diversity index over productive rearrangements. As stored in TCRdb, this immuneACCESS dataset retains in-frame rearrangements with V and J assigned. A fraction of the clones does not appear; measured against another copy, unresolved V genes explain less than half of the discrepancy, and the remainder lacks a known reason. V and J calls and clone size come straight from that table; D and trimming were deduced from the DNA. In this sample the table shows hundreds of thousands of clones, 88% of which occur a single time. The top ten hold around 1% of the sample.

Via the germline V gene, CDR1 is SGHVS and CDR2 FNYEAQ. Ends trimmed: V by 5 bases, J by 4 bases; bases unmatched to a gene: 7. There are 14 amino acids in the CDR3, from cysteine to phenylalanine inclusive. The entry retains the CDR3 DNA only, 42 bases that are in frame from base 1. Participants in the prospective study were enrolled through a virtual design, were aged about 18 to 100 years, and lived in roughly 25 United States geographic areas. In the prospective study, participants were assigned to cohorts based on the clinical history participants reported in a screening survey and a study questionnaire. Recovered participants in ImmuneRACE Cohort 3 were defined as having two consecutive negative NP/OP PCR tests, clearance from a healthcare professional, or resolution of symptoms. In the prospective study, mobile phlebotomists collected whole blood, serum and a nasopharyngeal or oropharyngeal swab from each participant. Prospective study participants could optionally give additional blood draws and questionnaires over a roughly 2-month period. Before DNA extraction, blood samples from the prospective study were shipped at room temperature or frozen.

This TCR was recovered from a woman aged 25-40 years who had recovered from COVID-19. The sample taken for sequencing was PBMCs or T cells enriched from blood (not recorded which). The V and J segments used are TRBV7-6 and TRBJ2-7; TRBD1 aligns with 8 central bases. The DNA reads TGTGCCAGCAGCCTTACAGGGGGTGGGTACGAGCAGTACTTC. It translates as CASSLTGGGYEQYF.